These 5 T cell receptor beta chains came from one sample sequenced in a study of cytotoxic CD8 clonotypes in ibrutinib-treated CLL. The repertoire was sequenced with immunoSEQ multiplex PCR; TCRdb's copy has only in-frame clones and lacks some. The data show about 160,000 clones, roughly 80% seen once. The sample was PBMCs, taken after 12 months of ibrutinib treatment. The source of these receptors is a human donor with chronic lymphocytic leukemia.

The chain combines TRBV28 with TRBJ2-4; D gene uncertain. Between the trimmed V and J ends, which lost 4 bases and 10 bases, there was a span of 11 bases. CDR1 MDHEN and CDR2 SYDVKM come from the germline V gene. The CDR3 covers 12 residues. The CDR3 loop reads CASSSPNGIQYF. As DNA, the CDR3 is TGTGCCAGCAGTTCCCCGAACGGGATTCAGTACTTC.

The chain recombines TRBV7-2 with TRBJ1-5; a possible D gene is TRBD1 (5 bases). The V end lost 6 bases, the J end lost 0 bases, and 12 bases lay between the germline ends. Germline loops: CDR1 SGHTA, CDR2 FQGNSA. This CDR3 contains 15 residues. The DNA for the CDR3 is TGTGCCAGCAGTCCGCAGGGAGGTAGCAATCAGCCCCAGCATTTT. It is translated as CASSPQGGSNQPQHF.

This chain joins TRBV19 and TRBJ2-5; a possible D gene is TRBD1 (6 bases). The V and J ends lost 6 bases and 5 bases respectively, with 22 bases between them. Germline V lookup: CDR1 LNHDA, CDR2 SQIVND (reference sequence). The CDR3 sequence is 16 residues long. The CDR3 loop is CASSTWGPDSRETQYF. CDR3 bases: TGTGCCAGTAGCACTTGGGGGCCGGATAGCCGGGAGACCCAGTACTTC.

The rearrangement links TRBV4-2 to TRBJ2-1, with 10 bases lining up with TRBD2. This CDR3 spans 17 amino acids. V shed 1 base, J shed 5 bases, and the junction held 8 bases outside the gene matches. Germline CDR1 and CDR2: LGHNA and YNFKEQ. The CDR3 DNA sequence: TGTGCCAGCAGCCAAGCTACCCGGACTAGCGGACACAATGAGCAGTTCTTC. This encodes CASSQATRTSGHNEQFF.

This clone was found a few times. The chain has TRBV7-9 and TRBJ1-5, with D perhaps TRBD1 (5 bases). The CDR3 runs 16 residues. Trimming pared 0 bases from V and 2 bases from J, leaving 11 bases between. Germline assignment: CDR1 SEHNR and CDR2 FQNEAQ (reference sequence). CDR3 protein: CASSLALGAGNQPQHF. The CDR3 DNA is TGTGCCAGCAGCTTAGCCCTTGGGGCTGGCAATCAGCCCCAGCATTTT.